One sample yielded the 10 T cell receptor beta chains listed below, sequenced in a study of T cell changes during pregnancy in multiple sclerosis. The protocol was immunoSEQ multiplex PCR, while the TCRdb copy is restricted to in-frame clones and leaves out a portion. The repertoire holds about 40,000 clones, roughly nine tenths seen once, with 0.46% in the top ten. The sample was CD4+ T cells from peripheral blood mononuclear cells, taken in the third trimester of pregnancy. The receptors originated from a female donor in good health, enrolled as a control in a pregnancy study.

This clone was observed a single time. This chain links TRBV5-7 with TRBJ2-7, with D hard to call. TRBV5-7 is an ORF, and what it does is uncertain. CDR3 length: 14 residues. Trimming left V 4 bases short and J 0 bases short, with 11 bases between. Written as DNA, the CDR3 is TGTGCCAGCAGCGTGGGCCCGAGCTCCTACGAGCAGTACTTC. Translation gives CASSVGPSSYEQYF.

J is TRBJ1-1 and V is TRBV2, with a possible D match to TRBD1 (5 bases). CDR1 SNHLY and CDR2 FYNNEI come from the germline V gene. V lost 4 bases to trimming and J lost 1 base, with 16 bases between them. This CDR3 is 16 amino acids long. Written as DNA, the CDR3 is TGTGCCAGCAGTGTGAGTAGGGGCCGAAAGAACACTGAAGCTTTCTTT. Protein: CASSVSRGRKNTEAFF.

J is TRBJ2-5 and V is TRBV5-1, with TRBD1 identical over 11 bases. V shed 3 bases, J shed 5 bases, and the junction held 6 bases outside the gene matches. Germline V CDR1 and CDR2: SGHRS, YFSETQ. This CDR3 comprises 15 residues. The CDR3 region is CASSYSGTGGETQYF. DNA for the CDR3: TGCGCCAGCAGCTACTCCGGGACAGGGGGTGAGACCCAGTACTTC.

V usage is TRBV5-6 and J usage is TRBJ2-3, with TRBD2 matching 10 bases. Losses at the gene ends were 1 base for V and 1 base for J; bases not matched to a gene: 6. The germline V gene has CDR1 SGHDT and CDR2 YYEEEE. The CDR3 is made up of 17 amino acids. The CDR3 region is CASSLFQRGGGTDTQYF. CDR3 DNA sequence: TGTGCCAGCAGCTTGTTTCAGCGGGGGGGAGGCACAGATACGCAGTATTTT.

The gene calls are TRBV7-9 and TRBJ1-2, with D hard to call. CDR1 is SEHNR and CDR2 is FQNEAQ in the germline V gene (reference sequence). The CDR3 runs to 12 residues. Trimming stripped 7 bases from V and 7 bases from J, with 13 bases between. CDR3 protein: CASTRDKPGYTF. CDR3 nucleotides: TGTGCCAGCACACGAGACAAACCTGGCTACACCTTC.

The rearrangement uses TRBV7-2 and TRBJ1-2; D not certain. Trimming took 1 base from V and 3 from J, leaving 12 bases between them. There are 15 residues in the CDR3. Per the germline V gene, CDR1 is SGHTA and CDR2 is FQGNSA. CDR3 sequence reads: CASSLDQSIHYGYTF. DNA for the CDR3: TGTGCCAGCAGCTTAGATCAAAGCATTCACTATGGCTACACCTTC.

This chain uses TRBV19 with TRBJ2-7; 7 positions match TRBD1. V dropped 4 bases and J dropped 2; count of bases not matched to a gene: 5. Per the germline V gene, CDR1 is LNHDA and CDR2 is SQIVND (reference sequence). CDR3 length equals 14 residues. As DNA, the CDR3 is TGTGCCAGTAGTACCGGGACAGAAACCTACGAGCAGTACTTC. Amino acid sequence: CASSTGTETYEQYF.

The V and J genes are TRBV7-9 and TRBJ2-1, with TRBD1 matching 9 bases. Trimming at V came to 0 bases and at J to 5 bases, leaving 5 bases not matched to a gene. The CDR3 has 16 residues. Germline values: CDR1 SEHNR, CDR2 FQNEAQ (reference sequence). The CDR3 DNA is TGTGCCAGCAGCTTAGCTTCCCGGGACAGGGACAATGAGCAGTTCTTC. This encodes CASSLASRDRDNEQFF.

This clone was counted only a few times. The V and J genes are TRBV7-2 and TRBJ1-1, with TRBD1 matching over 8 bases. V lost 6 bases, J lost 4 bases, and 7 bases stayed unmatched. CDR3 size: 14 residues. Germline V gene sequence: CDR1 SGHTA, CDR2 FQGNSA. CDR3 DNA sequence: TGTGCCAGCAGGGCAGGGGGCTGGGTCACTGAAGCTTTCTTT. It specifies CASRAGGWVTEAFF. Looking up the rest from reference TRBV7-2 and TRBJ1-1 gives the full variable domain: GAGVSQSPSNKVTEKGKDVELRCDPISGHTALYWYRQSLGQGLEFLIYFQGNSAPDKSGLPSDRFSAERTGGSVSTLTIQRTQQEDSAVYLCASRAGGWVTEAFFGQGTRLTVV.

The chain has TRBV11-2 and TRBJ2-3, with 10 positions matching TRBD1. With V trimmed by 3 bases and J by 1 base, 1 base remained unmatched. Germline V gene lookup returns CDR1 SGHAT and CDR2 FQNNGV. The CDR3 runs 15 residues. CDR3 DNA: TGTGCCAGCAGCTTGGGGACAGGGGGCACAGATACGCAGTATTTT. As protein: CASSLGTGGTDTQYF.